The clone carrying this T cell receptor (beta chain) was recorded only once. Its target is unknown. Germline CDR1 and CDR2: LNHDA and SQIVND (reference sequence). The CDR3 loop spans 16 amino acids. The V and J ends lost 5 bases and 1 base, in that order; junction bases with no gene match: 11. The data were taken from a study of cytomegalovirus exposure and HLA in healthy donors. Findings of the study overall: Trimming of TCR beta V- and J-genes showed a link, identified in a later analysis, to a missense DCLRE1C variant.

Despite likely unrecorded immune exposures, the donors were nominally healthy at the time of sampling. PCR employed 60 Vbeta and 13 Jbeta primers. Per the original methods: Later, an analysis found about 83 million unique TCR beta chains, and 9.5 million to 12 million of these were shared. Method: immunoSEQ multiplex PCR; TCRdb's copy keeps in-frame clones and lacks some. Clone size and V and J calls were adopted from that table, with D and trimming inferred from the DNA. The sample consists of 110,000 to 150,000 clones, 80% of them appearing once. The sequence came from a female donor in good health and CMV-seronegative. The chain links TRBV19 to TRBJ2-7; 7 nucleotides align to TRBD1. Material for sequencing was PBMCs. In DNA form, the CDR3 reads TGTGCCAGTAGTCCCGGACTTTCAGGGGGTTCCTACGAGCAGTACTTC. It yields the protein CASSPGLSGGSYEQYF. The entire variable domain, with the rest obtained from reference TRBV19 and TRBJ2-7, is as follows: DGGITQSPKYLFRKEGQNVTLSCEQNLNHDAMYWYRQDPGQGLRLIYYSQIVNDFQKGDIAEGYSVSREKKESFPLTVTSAQKNPTAFYLCASSPGLSGGSYEQYFGPGTRLTVT.